The entry that follows covers one T cell receptor beta chain sequence. Authors' methods: Amplification from reference gene primers served as the basis for estimated nucleated cell counts. The repertoire was sequenced with immunoSEQ multiplex PCR; TCRdb's copy has only in-frame clones and lacks some. V, J and clone size were drawn from that table, and D and trimming were deduced from the DNA. The sample contains 60,000 or so clones, roughly 79% of which appear only once. The data were taken from a study of blood T cell repertoires in COVID-19. The wider study: Collection of acute and convalescent COVID-19 samples took place in the United States, Italy and Spain. The cDNA or gDNA used as material had been derived from T cells, B-cell-depleted T cells, or PBMCs.

The V end was cut by 6 bases, the J end by 2 bases, with 10 bases between. This CDR3 is 13 amino acids long. The sequence derives from a man in his 60s with acute or convalescent COVID-19. This chain links TRBV12-3 or TRBV12-4 with TRBJ1-2; tentatively, D is TRBD1 (5 bases). The material sequenced was peripheral blood. CDR3 in DNA: TGTGCCAGCAGCCTGACAGTGAACTATGGCTACACCTTC. Encoded protein: CASSLTVNYGYTF.